These 22 T cell receptor beta chains originate from one sample sequenced in a study of blood T cells in healthy people across ages. A second 7 to 11 cycle PCR used barcoded and J-beta primers. Via MiXCR, TCRdb re-called the 5' RACE reads, giving one row per CDR3 protein. Here the sample spans approximately 1.5 million distinct CDR3 sequences, 34% being singletons. Sequencing input: blood. The receptors originated from a woman aged 25 to 39 in good health.

The J gene is TRBJ2-5, the V gene TRBV24-1; D gene uncertain. The germline V and J ends were trimmed by 2 bases and 7 bases, with 10 bases remaining between them. The germline V gene encodes CDR1 KGHDR and CDR2 SFDVKD. The CDR3 runs to 13 residues. Written as DNA, the CDR3 is TGTGCCACCAGTGATTCCCCTCTGGGGACCCAGTACTTC. This sequence encodes CATSDSPLGTQYF.

A few counts support this clonotype. The chain has TRBV6-1 and TRBJ2-7, with D perhaps matching TRBD1 or TRBD2 (5 bases each). Germline V CDR1 and CDR2: MNHNS, SASEGT. The CDR3 is made up of 14 amino acids. Deletions cut 2 bases from V and 2 bases from J, with 10 bases between. CDR3 DNA: TGTGCCAGCAGTGAAATTGGGACCCCCTACGAGCAGTACTTC. It encodes CASSEIGTPYEQYF.

As for this clonotype: A much more abundant neighbour one base away suggests this may be a read error. This chain joins TRBV7-8 and TRBJ2-1; D possibly corresponds to TRBD1 (7 bases). CDR1 is SGHVS, CDR2 FQNEAQ, per germline. This CDR3 contains 15 residues. The CDR3 coding sequence is TGTGTCAGCAGCTTAGTTGCGGGGACAGACAATGAGCAGTTCTTC. It codes for CVSSLVAGTDNEQFF.

This clonotype was counted many times. This rearrangement joins TRBV10-3 to TRBJ2-7; a weak D match, TRBD1 (5 bases). CDR3 size: 15 residues. CDR1 ENHRY and CDR2 SYGVKD come from the germline V gene. The ends were cut back, 4 bases at V and 0 bases at J, with 13 bases in the middle. The CDR3 region is CAISVQGGGSYEQYF. In nucleotides, the CDR3 is TGTGCCATCAGTGTTCAGGGCGGTGGCTCCTACGAGCAGTACTTC.

CDR3 sequence: CASSLTLDGGDYGYTF. As DNA, the CDR3 is TGTGCCAGCAGCTTAACGTTAGACGGGGGAGACTATGGCTACACCTTC. The chain combines TRBV7-3 with TRBJ1-2, with D maybe TRBD1 (5 bases). CDR3 size: 16 residues. The V and J ends lost 0 bases and 3 bases respectively, with 14 bases between them. Germline lookup yields CDR1 SGHTA and CDR2 FQGTGA.

This clonotype turned up a few times. The chain carries TRBV7-9 and TRBJ2-1; TRBD2 matches 12 bases. The CDR3 is made up of 16 amino acids. With 3 bases clipped from V and 10 bases from J, the junction kept 10 bases outside the gene matches. Germline CDR1 is SEHNR and CDR2 is FQNEAQ (reference sequence). The CDR3 DNA follows: TGTGCCAGCAGCTTTACCCTAGCGGGGGGGCCCCTCGAGCAGTTCTTC. This sequence encodes CASSFTLAGGPLEQFF.

Concerning this clonotype: A much larger clone differs by one base, so this may be a read error. CDR3 nucleotide sequence: TGTGCCAGCAGCATTGCCCCGGGACAGGAGATCGCCTACGAGCAGTACTTC. This encodes CASSIAPGQEIAYEQYF. The V and J genes are TRBV7-8 and TRBJ2-7; 8 bases fit TRBD1. This CDR3 has 17 residues. CDR1 and CDR2 (germline): SGHVS, FQNEAQ. V lost 5 bases to trimming and J lost 2 bases; unmatched junction nucleotides: 14.

This clonotype was seen many times. The genes are TRBV7-3 and TRBJ2-1; perhaps TRBD2 as D (7 bases). V lost 5 bases, J lost 8 bases, and 13 bases lay in between. CDR3 size: 13 residues. The germline gives CDR1 SGHTA, CDR2 FQGTGA. The CDR3 region has the DNA TGTGCCAGCAGCCCCCGGCGGGGGCATGAGCAGTTCTTC. This gives the protein CASSPRRGHEQFF.

The chain uses TRBV7-3 and TRBJ2-3, with 9 bases aligning to TRBD2. Germline CDR1 is SGHTA and CDR2 is FQGTGA. The CDR3 consists of 23 residues. With V trimmed by 1 base and J by 0 bases, 23 bases remained unmatched. This chain's CDR3 is CASSLRPSGLAGGPRQSTDTQYF. CDR3 sequence (DNA): TGTGCCAGCAGCTTAAGGCCTTCGGGACTGGCGGGAGGGCCGCGGCAAAGCACAGATACGCAGTATTTT. The whole variable domain, remainder taken from reference TRBV7-3 and TRBJ2-3, is GAGVSQTPSNKVTEKGKYVELRCDPISGHTALYWYRQSLGQGPEFLIYFQGTGAADDSGLPNDRFFAVRPEGSVSTLKIQRTERGDSAVYLCASSLRPSGLAGGPRQSTDTQYFGPGTRLTVL.

There are a few counts of this clonotype. The V and J genes are TRBV13 and TRBJ2-1; 9 positions match TRBD2. Germline V gives CDR1 PRHDT, CDR2 FYEKMQ (reference sequence). This CDR3 has 14 residues. The trim removed 2 bases at V and 5 bases at J, leaving 1 base unmatched. CDR3 residues: CASSLKRGDNEQFF. CDR3 in DNA: TGTGCCAGCAGCTTAAAGCGGGGGGACAATGAGCAGTTCTTC.

The CDR3 sequence is CASSLDGPPSTDTQYF. The CDR3 nucleotides are TGCGCCAGCAGCTTGGACGGCCCTCCTAGCACAGATACGCAGTATTTT. This chain uses TRBV5-1 with TRBJ2-3; D remains ambiguous. This CDR3 has 16 residues. V lost 0 bases and J lost 0, with 11 bases in between. Germline-derived CDR1 and CDR2 are SGHRS and YFSETQ.

To note about this clonotype: At one boundary the junction diverges from the germline segment, which might be a read error. The J gene is TRBJ2-6, the V gene TRBV6-5, with a tentative D call TRBD1 (5 bases). The CDR3 is 17 amino acids. The germline CDR1 and CDR2 sequences are MNHEY and SVGAGI. The DNA of the CDR3 is TGTGCCAGCACTTTAGGGCGTACCTTCTCTGGGGCCAACGTCCCGACTTTC. It is translated as CASTLGRTFSGANVPTF.

This clonotype was counted only a few times. The rearrangement joins TRBV4-1 to TRBJ2-6; unclear D gene. Germline values: CDR1 MGHRA, CDR2 YSYEKL. There are 19 residues in the CDR3. V was clipped by 4 bases and J by 0 bases, with 19 bases between them. CDR3 residues: CASSPNRAGVLSGANVLTF. The CDR3 DNA is TGCGCCAGCAGCCCAAACCGGGCAGGCGTTCTCTCTGGGGCCAACGTCCTGACTTTC.

V is TRBV5-6 and J is TRBJ2-7, with TRBD1 matching over 8 bases. V was clipped by 4 bases and J by 1 base; unmatched bases: 10. CDR1 and CDR2 from the germline V gene are SGHDT and YYEEEE. The CDR3 extends over 16 amino acids. This chain's CDR3 is CASSNVGRTGSYEQYF. The CDR3 DNA sequence: TGTGCCAGCAGCAATGTAGGACGGACAGGGTCCTACGAGCAGTACTTC.

There are a few counts of this clonotype. The gene calls are TRBV20-1 and TRBJ1-2, with a weak D call TRBD1 (5 bases). V lost 2 bases and J 6 bases, leaving 19 bases between the germline ends. The CDR3 sequence is 15 residues long. Germline V gene lookup returns CDR1 DFQATT and CDR2 SNEGSKA (reference sequence). CDR3 in amino acids: CSARPAGGGDDGYTF. The CDR3 DNA reads as TGCAGTGCTAGACCCGCAGGCGGGGGAGATGATGGCTACACCTTC.

The chain has TRBV20-1 and TRBJ2-1, with 7 nucleotides matching TRBD2. This CDR3 is built from 17 residues. Germline V gene lookup returns CDR1 DFQATT and CDR2 SNEGSKA (reference sequence). V shed 0 bases and J 2 bases; nucleotides not matched to a gene: 10. The CDR3 coding sequence is TGCAGTGCTAGAGATCTTAGGGTAGCGGGCGCCTACAATGAGCAGTTCTTC. Amino acids: CSARDLRVAGAYNEQFF.

The chain has TRBV12-3 or TRBV12-4 and TRBJ1-6; the match to TRBD1 covers 8 bases. The V and J ends lost 7 bases and 10 bases, in that order; junction bases with no gene match: 12. The CDR3 spans 15 residues. Here the CDR3 reads CASKISGQGNSPLHF. CDR3 sequence (DNA): TGTGCCAGCAAAATCTCTGGACAGGGAAACTCACCCCTCCACTTT.

Only a few counts were recorded for this clonotype. This chain links TRBV10-3 with TRBJ1-2; TRBD1 might be the D (5 bases). CDR3 size: 16 residues. The germline V gene encodes CDR1 ENHRY and CDR2 SYGVKD. Trimming removed 4 bases from V and 0 bases from J, with 15 bases in between. The CDR3 is CAISGLGRVTNYGYTF. In nucleotides, the CDR3 is TGTGCCATCAGTGGTCTGGGGCGCGTTACTAACTATGGCTACACCTTC.

The chain couples TRBV10-3 to TRBJ1-3; no reliable D call. V lost 4 bases, J lost 6 bases, and 13 bases lay in between. This CDR3 has 14 residues. Per germline, CDR1 ENHRY and CDR2 SYGVKD. CDR3 amino acids: CAISGWEAKNTIYF. For the CDR3, the DNA is TGTGCCATCAGTGGATGGGAAGCAAAAAACACCATATATTTT.

This sequence joins TRBV4-1 and TRBJ1-1, with D tentatively TRBD1 (5 bases). The CDR3 contains 14 residues. The germline V gene encodes CDR1 MGHRA and CDR2 YSYEKL. V was trimmed by 0 bases and J by 6 bases, leaving 11 bases between them. In DNA form, the CDR3 reads TGCGCCAGCAGCCAAGATTGGCCGACAGCTGAAGCTTTCTTT. It yields the protein CASSQDWPTAEAFF.

The table lists this clonotype with a few counts. CDR3 region: CATSDSTTVYNEQFF. In nucleotides, the CDR3 is TGTGCCACCAGTGATTCCACGACGGTTTACAATGAGCAGTTCTTC. The V call is TRBV24-1, the J call TRBJ2-1; unclear D gene. Germline values: CDR1 KGHDR, CDR2 SFDVKD. V was shortened by 2 bases and J by 4 bases, with 11 bases between the two germline ends. The CDR3 consists of 15 residues.

The chain employs TRBV7-6 and TRBJ1-1; D is unclear. The CDR3 is 13 residues long. Germline-derived CDR1 and CDR2 are SGHVS and FNYEAQ. V was clipped by 7 bases and J by 7 bases, with 16 bases between them. CDR3 nucleotides: TGTGCCAGCACCCGCGTCGGGGATAGTGAAGCTTTCTTT. Its translation is CASTRVGDSEAFF.